Presented here are 16 T cell receptor beta chains from one specimen sequenced in a study of T cells in Graves' hyperthyroidism and ophthalmopathy. The investigators amplified TCR beta CDR3 regions from RNA transcripts. During a first-round RT-PCR of the TCR CDR3, the HTBI primer set was used. Each CDR3 protein gets one entry after TCRdb re-called the multiplex PCR reads with MiXCR. This sample yields nearly 600,000 distinct CDR3 sequences, of which more than 13% are seen a single time; roughly 6.9% belongs to the top ten. Sequenced input: blood. The origin of the receptors is a woman younger than 35 with Graves' ophthalmopathy.

As for this clonotype: Possible read error: a much larger clone is one base away. The conserved closing phenylalanine or tryptophan is absent in this CDR3, likely reflecting a read error. The genes are TRBV20-1 and TRBJ1-2, with D possibly TRBD1 on 6 matching bases. The CDR3 totals 14 residues. Germline V CDR1 and CDR2: DFQATT, SNEGSKA (reference sequence). Trimming took 4 bases from V and 0 from J, leaving 12 bases between them. Written as DNA, the CDR3 is TGCAGTGCTATGGAAGGGGGGACTAACTATGGCTACACCTCC. As protein: CSAMEGGTNYGYTS.

This clonotype was seen ten or more times. CDR3 in DNA: TGTGCCAGCACCCCTGGCGGGGCAGGGGAGGCTGGCTACACCTTC. Protein product: CASTPGGAGEAGYTF. The chain carries TRBV2 and TRBJ1-2; possible D gene TRBD1, 6 bases. The CDR3 is made up of 15 amino acids. V gave up 7 bases and J gave up 7 bases, with 22 bases separating them. Germline CDR1 SNHLY, CDR2 FYNNEI.

This clonotype has ten or more counts. J is TRBJ2-7 and V is TRBV7-2; TRBD2 might be the D (6 bases). Trimming took 2 bases from V and 2 from J, leaving 25 bases between them. The CDR3 totals 19 residues. Per germline, CDR1 SGHTA and CDR2 FQGNSA. The CDR3 nucleotides are TGTGCCAGCAGCTTAAGGTCTCTAGCGAGAACCCTACTCGCCTACGAGCAGTACTTC. Protein product: CASSLRSLARTLLAYEQYF.

The V gene is TRBV30, the J gene TRBJ2-1, with 8 bases matching TRBD2. The CDR3 is 15 residues long. Germline V gives CDR1 GTSNPN, CDR2 SVGIG (reference sequence). Trimming cost V 2 bases and J 2 bases; bases outside gene matches: 5. Here the CDR3 reads CAWSSGREAYNEQFF. The CDR3 bases are TGTGCCTGGAGTTCGGGGCGGGAGGCCTACAATGAGCAGTTCTTC.

A note on this clonotype: A much larger clonotype is one base distant, so this may be a read error. The V and J genes are TRBV28 and TRBJ2-7; either TRBD1 or TRBD2 may fit D (7 bases each). The J call may be in error: the DNA end matches TRBJ2-1 better. Germline CDR1 and CDR2: MDHEN and SYDVKM. The CDR3 runs to 15 residues. This chain's CDR3 is CASSLSRGGVYEQFF. DNA for the CDR3: TGTGCCAGCAGTTTATCCAGGGGGGGTGTCTACGAGCAGTTCTTC.

This clonotype appeared many times. The J gene is TRBJ2-7, the V gene TRBV29-1, with D perhaps matching TRBD1 (6 bases). The CDR3 sequence is 12 residues long. Germline V gene sequence: CDR1 SQVTM, CDR2 ANQGSEA. V was cut by 3 bases and J by 4 bases, with 10 bases left in between. CDR3 loop: CSVEGAPYEQYF. DNA for the CDR3: TGCAGCGTTGAGGGGGCTCCGTACGAGCAGTACTTC.

On this clonotype itself: This clone may be a read error of a much larger clone one base away. The chain recombines TRBV11-3 with TRBJ1-1; D perhaps matches TRBD1 (6 bases). The germline gives CDR1 SGHNT, CDR2 YENEEA. Trimming removed 0 bases at V and 3 bases at J, with 20 bases between. The length of the CDR3 is 18 residues. The CDR3 DNA follows: TGTGCCAGCAGCTTAGATTTAGGAGGGAGGGGGGGGTACACTGAAGCTTTCTTT. It translates to CASSLDLGGRGGYTEAFF.

This clonotype came up a few times. The CDR3 DNA sequence: TGCAGTGCTGGGGGGCTGGGTAATTCACCCCTCCACTTT. Protein: CSAGGLGNSPLHF. The V call is TRBV20-1, the J call TRBJ1-6; a weak D match, TRBD1 (6 bases). V was cut by 5 bases and J by 6 bases, with 11 bases left in between. Germline-derived CDR1 and CDR2 are DFQATT and SNEGSKA (reference sequence). There are 13 residues in the CDR3.

This clonotype was seen a few times. This CDR3 reads CASSFPIAGISGDEQYF. CDR3 nucleotide sequence: TGTGCCAGCAGTTTCCCGATAGCGGGTATATCCGGAGACGAGCAGTACTTC. The chain carries TRBV12-3 or TRBV12-4 and TRBJ2-7, with 7 nucleotides matching TRBD2. The CDR3 length is 17 residues. The J segment lost 5 bases and the V segment lost 3 bases, leaving 16 bases of the junction unmatched.

The table lists this clonotype with many counts. J is TRBJ2-1 and V is TRBV12-3 or TRBV12-4, with TRBD2 matching over 11 bases. J was trimmed by 5 bases and V by 5 bases; bases with no gene match: 5. CDR3 length: 15 residues. The CDR3 sequence is CASSTPLAGDNEQFF. CDR3 in DNA: TGTGCCAGCAGTACCCCACTAGCGGGAGACAATGAGCAGTTCTTC.

There are many counts of this clonotype. V usage is TRBV4-1 and J usage is TRBJ2-5, with D possibly matching TRBD2 (5 bases). V lost 0 bases, J lost 6 bases, and 14 bases lay in between. Germline V gene data show CDR1 as MGHRA and CDR2 as YSYEKL. There are 15 residues in the CDR3. CDR3 sequence (DNA): TGCGCCAGCAGCCAAGATACGGCAGGCGGGCAGACCCAGTACTTC. Its protein is CASSQDTAGGQTQYF.

Ten or more counts support this clonotype. The V call is TRBV7-8, the J call TRBJ2-5; TRBD1 matches at 7 bases. CDR3 size: 15 residues. J lost 1 base, V lost 5 bases, and 7 bases had no gene match. Germline CDR1 reads SGHVS; CDR2 reads FQNEAQ. In nucleotides, the CDR3 is TGTGCCAGCAGCCCCGAGACAGGGACCCAAGAGACCCAGTACTTC. Protein product: CASSPETGTQETQYF.

The sample holds many counts of this clonotype. The chain carries TRBV7-2 and TRBJ2-1; TRBD2 is a possible D gene (5 bases). Germline values: CDR1 SGHTA, CDR2 FQGNSA. The CDR3 is made up of 15 amino acids. V was shortened by 1 base and J by 8 bases, with 15 bases between the two germline ends. The CDR3 region is CASSLVWSGFHEQFF. Written as DNA, the CDR3 is TGTGCCAGCAGCTTAGTCTGGTCGGGATTTCATGAGCAGTTCTTC.

This clonotype was seen ten or more times. No DNA is shown, since the ends of the CDR3 on it are uncertain; the CDR3 is the one TCRdb lists. The chain employs TRBV28 and TRBJ2-1; the table calls TRBD1, which could not be checked here. Germline V CDR1 and CDR2: MDHEN, SYDVKM. From its first to its last residue, the CDR3 has 19 amino acids. CDR3 in amino acids: CASSTIFGPGGLDYNEQFF.

This clonotype was detected ten times or more. This chain joins TRBV30 and TRBJ2-5; perhaps TRBD1 as D (6 bases). From germline, CDR1 is GTSNPN and CDR2 SVGIG (reference sequence). V lost 2 bases to trimming and J lost 3 bases, with 10 bases between them. The CDR3 is 13 residues long. CDR3 region: CAWSFGQKETQYF. As DNA, the CDR3 is TGTGCCTGGAGTTTCGGACAGAAAGAGACCCAGTACTTC.

The sample holds many counts of this clonotype. The chain joins TRBV11-2 to TRBJ2-7; D is unclear. Trimming removed 3 bases from V and 5 bases from J, with 8 bases in between. The germline V gene encodes CDR1 SGHAT and CDR2 FQNNGV. CDR3 length: 12 amino acids. The CDR3 reads CASSFISDEQYF. Written as DNA, the CDR3 is TGTGCCAGCAGCTTTATAAGCGACGAGCAGTACTTC. Looking up the rest from reference TRBV11-2 and TRBJ2-7 gives the full variable domain: EAGVAQSPRYKIIEKRQSVAFWCNPISGHATLYWYQQILGQGPKLLIQFQNNGVVDDSQLPKDRFSAERLKGVDSTLKIQPAKLEDSAVYLCASSFISDEQYFGPGTRLTVT.